This passage covers 29 T cell receptor beta chains from one sample sequenced in a study of cytomegalovirus exposure and HLA in healthy donors. The PCR used 60 Vbeta and 13 Jbeta primers. The method was immunoSEQ multiplex PCR; TCRdb's version includes in-frame clones alone and lacks a portion of them. The sample includes over 100,000 clones. Sequenced input: PBMCs. These receptor sequences come from a man between 25 and 39 years old in good health and CMV-seronegative.

The chain uses TRBV9 and TRBJ2-7; maybe TRBD2 (6 bases). Per the germline V gene, CDR1 is SGDLS and CDR2 is YYNGEE. The CDR3 loop spans 15 amino acids. V gave up 1 base and J gave up 4 bases, with 15 bases separating them. The CDR3 DNA sequence: TGTGCCAGCAGCGTATCAACGGGGGTGGGGTACGAGCAGTACTTC. It specifies CASSVSTGVGYEQYF.

V gene TRBV11-3 combines with J gene TRBJ2-7, with D maybe TRBD1 (5 bases). CDR3 length: 18 residues. The germline V and J ends were trimmed by 0 bases and 2 bases, with 20 bases remaining between them. CDR1 is SGHNT, CDR2 YENEEA, per germline. CDR3 nucleotide sequence: TGTGCCAGCAGCTTAGATCTTGACCCGGCCAGGGTCCCCTACGAGCAGTACTTC. Encoded protein: CASSLDLDPARVPYEQYF.

The chain couples TRBV6-5 to TRBJ2-2, with 12 bases that match TRBD2. This CDR3 contains 14 residues. V was pared by 10 bases and J by 7 bases, with 7 bases of the junction left unmatched. Germline V gene lookup returns CDR1 MNHEY and CDR2 SVGAGI. CDR3 nucleotides: TGTGCCATACGAACTAGCGGGGGGATCGGGGAGCTGTTTTTT. Translating it yields CAIRTSGGIGELFF.

The V gene is TRBV19, the J gene TRBJ1-6; 8 nucleotides match TRBD1. V shed 5 bases and J 4 bases; nucleotides not matched to a gene: 10. Germline V gives CDR1 LNHDA, CDR2 SQIVND (reference sequence). The CDR3 contains 17 residues. In DNA, the CDR3 is TGTGCCAGTAGTGGGCAGGGGGCCCAGAAATATAATTCACCCCTCCACTTT. Its protein product is CASSGQGAQKYNSPLHF.

The chain uses TRBV9 and TRBJ2-2, with unresolved D. Between the trimmed V and J ends, which lost 3 bases and 4 bases, there was a span of 10 bases. The length of the CDR3 is 14 residues. Per the germline V gene, CDR1 is SGDLS and CDR2 is YYNGEE. This chain's CDR3 is CASSATPRTGELFF. In DNA, the CDR3 is TGTGCCAGCAGCGCGACACCCCGCACCGGGGAGCTGTTTTTT.

J is TRBJ2-1 and V is TRBV5-1, with D perhaps TRBD1 (5 bases). There are 15 residues in the CDR3. Trimming took 0 bases from V and 3 from J, leaving 10 bases between them. Germline V lookup: CDR1 SGHRS, CDR2 YFSETQ. This chain's CDR3 is CASSLASGLYNEQFF. CDR3 nucleotide sequence: TGCGCCAGCAGCTTGGCCTCAGGGCTCTACAATGAGCAGTTCTTC.

To note about this clone: In the same sample, other DNA sequences code for this CDR3. This chain joins TRBV6-1 and TRBJ2-7; a weak D match, TRBD2 (5 bases). Germline loops: CDR1 MNHNS, CDR2 SASEGT. Trimming shortened V by 3 bases and J by 0 bases, and 9 bases separated the two germline ends. The CDR3 is 14 amino acids. The CDR3 DNA reads TGTGCCAGCAGTGAGGGTGGGAGCTCCTACGAGCAGTACTTC. It specifies CASSEGGSSYEQYF.

V gene TRBV5-1 combines with J gene TRBJ2-4; weak D call: TRBD2 (6 bases). The CDR3 is 15 residues long. Germline V gene lookup returns CDR1 SGHRS and CDR2 YFSETQ. V lost 4 bases to trimming and J lost 0 bases, with 11 bases between them. The CDR3 loop is CASSEGGLAKNIQYF. The CDR3 DNA reads TGCGCCAGCAGCGAGGGAGGACTAGCCAAAAACATTCAGTACTTC.

The gene calls are TRBV5-1 and TRBJ1-1, with D possibly TRBD1 on 5 matching bases. The CDR3 covers 13 residues. The germline V gene has CDR1 SGHRS and CDR2 YFSETQ. V was pared by 0 bases and J by 8 bases, with 11 bases between. The CDR3 DNA reads as TGCGCCAGCAGCTTGGTGGGGGGATACGAAGCTTTCTTT. This translates into CASSLVGGYEAFF.

The chain couples TRBV7-6 to TRBJ1-1; TRBD1 matches at 10 bases. Per germline, CDR1 SGHVS and CDR2 FNYEAQ. V dropped 3 bases and J dropped 7; count of bases not matched to a gene: 14. The CDR3 has 17 amino acids. CDR3: CASSLGEVGTGAIEAFF. CDR3 coding DNA: TGTGCCAGCAGCTTGGGGGAGGTTGGGACAGGGGCGATTGAAGCTTTCTTT.

In nucleotides, the CDR3 is TGTGCCAGCAGCCCGGGACAGGGGACGCCTGAAGCTTTCTTT. It encodes CASSPGQGTPEAFF. This rearrangement joins TRBV11-3 to TRBJ1-1, with TRBD1 identical over 10 bases. CDR3 size: 14 residues. Losses at the gene ends were 5 bases for V and 6 bases for J; bases not matched to a gene: 6. In germline, CDR1 is SGHNT, CDR2 YENEEA.

The chain joins TRBV6-6 to TRBJ2-2, with 7 bases aligning to TRBD1. V lost 7 bases, J lost 3 bases, and 5 bases stayed unmatched. This CDR3 is built from 14 residues. Germline CDR1 and CDR2: MNHNY and SVGAGI (reference sequence). Here the CDR3 DNA reads TGTGCCAGCAATACAGGGGCCGACACCGGGGAGCTGTTTTTT. It translates to CASNTGADTGELFF.

The rearrangement uses TRBV9 and TRBJ2-7, with a weak D call TRBD2 (5 bases). V lost 4 bases and J 0 bases, leaving 11 bases between the germline ends. In germline, CDR1 is SGDLS, CDR2 YYNGEE. The CDR3 runs to 14 residues. The CDR3 DNA follows: TGTGCCAGCAGCCCAACGGGGAGCTCCTACGAGCAGTACTTC. Its translation: CASSPTGSSYEQYF.

The chain carries TRBV5-1 and TRBJ2-3; 8 bases are a match to TRBD1. V gave up 4 bases and J gave up 4 bases; unmatched junction bases: 11. This CDR3 contains 16 residues. Germline CDR1 reads SGHRS; CDR2 reads YFSETQ. The CDR3 here is CASSPGQGFYADTQYF. In DNA, the CDR3 is TGCGCCAGCAGCCCTGGACAGGGTTTTTATGCAGATACGCAGTATTTT.

This chain connects TRBV9 to TRBJ2-7, with 7 bases fitting TRBD2. This CDR3 region has 15 residues. Trimming cost V 4 bases and J 7 bases; bases outside gene matches: 14. Germline V lookup: CDR1 SGDLS, CDR2 YYNGEE. The CDR3 nucleotides are TGTGCCAGCAGCCCAGATGGGACTACTCTGGGGGAGCAGTACTTC. Translation: CASSPDGTTLGEQYF.

This chain uses TRBV28 with TRBJ1-4, with D tentatively TRBD1 (5 bases). Germline V gene sequence: CDR1 MDHEN, CDR2 SYDVKM. Trimming cost V 3 bases and J 0 bases, with 17 bases left between them. The CDR3 length is 18 residues. CDR3 DNA: TGTGCCAGCAGTTTTCTGCTACAGGCCCTTGCAACTAATGAAAAACTGTTTTTT. It encodes CASSFLLQALATNEKLFF.

The chain joins TRBV19 to TRBJ2-1; TRBD1 is a possible D gene (6 bases). CDR3 length equals 12 residues. Between the trimmed V and J ends, which lost 8 bases and 2 bases, there was a span of 7 bases. The V gene's germline CDR1 is LNHDA and CDR2 SQIVND (reference sequence). The CDR3 protein is CASWDTYNEQFF. For the CDR3, the DNA is TGTGCCAGTTGGGACACCTACAATGAGCAGTTCTTC.

The rearrangement links TRBV18 to TRBJ2-7, with TRBD2 matching over 14 bases. Germline V gives CDR1 KGHSH, CDR2 LQKENI. The CDR3 contains 16 residues. Losses at the gene ends were 3 bases for V and 4 bases for J; bases not matched to a gene: 5. CDR3 sequence (DNA): TGTGCCAGCTCACCCGGGACTAGCGGGGGAGGTTACGAGCAGTACTTC. Its translation is CASSPGTSGGGYEQYF.

The CDR3, as DNA: TGTGCCAGCATTTTGCACCCTTTTGCTGGAGTTGAGCAGTTCTTC. It is translated as CASILHPFAGVEQFF. The chain is built from TRBV5-6 and TRBJ2-1; no reliable D call. The V and J ends lost 6 bases and 9 bases respectively, with 22 bases between them. CDR3 length: 15 residues. CDR1 and CDR2 from the germline V gene are SGHDT and YYEEEE. Based on the CDR3 plus reference TRBV5-6 and TRBJ2-1, the full variable domain is DAGVTQSPTHLIKTRGQQVTLRCSPKSGHDTVSWYQQALGQGPQFIFQYYEEEERQRGNFPDRFSGHQFPNYSSELNVNALLLGDSALYLCASILHPFAGVEQFFGPGTRLTVL.

The gene calls are TRBV10-3 and TRBJ1-5; 7 positions match TRBD1. This CDR3 is 13 amino acids long. V shed 5 bases, J shed 6 bases, and the junction held 4 bases outside the gene matches. The germline gives CDR1 ENHRY, CDR2 SYGVKD. The DNA of the CDR3 is TGTGCCATCAGTCGACAGGGTCCTCAGCCCCAGCATTTT. It translates to CAISRQGPQPQHF.

The chain uses TRBV30 and TRBJ2-7; D is perhaps TRBD2 (5 bases). The germline gives CDR1 GTSNPN, CDR2 SVGIG (reference sequence). The V end lost 3 bases, the J end lost 3 bases, and 12 bases lay between the germline ends. The CDR3 runs 13 residues. CDR3 region: CAWRASGHYEQYF. The CDR3 DNA sequence: TGTGCCTGGAGAGCCAGCGGCCACTACGAGCAGTACTTC.

The chain is built from TRBV19 and TRBJ2-5, with D perhaps TRBD1 (6 bases). The germline V and J ends were trimmed by 0 bases and 3 bases, with 11 bases remaining between them. Germline CDR1 is LNHDA and CDR2 is SQIVND (reference sequence). The CDR3 spans 15 residues. The CDR3 loop reads CASSIEGTGKETQYF. The DNA of the CDR3 is TGTGCCAGTAGTATAGAGGGTACAGGGAAAGAGACCCAGTACTTC.

Of note for this clone: At one end, the junction sequence differs from germline, possibly due to a read error. The chain combines TRBV19 with TRBJ1-1, with 8 bases matching TRBD1. Germline V gene lookup returns CDR1 LNHDA and CDR2 SQIVND (reference sequence). CDR3 length: 15 amino acids. CDR3 nucleotide sequence: TGTGCCAGTAATCCCCGGGACAGGCGGAACACCGAAGCTTTCTTT. It specifies CASNPRDRRNTEAFF. The variable domain in full, with the rest retrieved from reference TRBV19 and TRBJ1-1, is DGGITQSPKYLFRKEGQNVTLSCEQNLNHDAMYWYRQDPGQGLRLIYYSQIVNDFQKGDIAEGYSVSREKKESFPLTVTSAQKNPTAFYLCASNPRDRRNTEAFFGQGTRLTVV.

The chain joins TRBV14 to TRBJ2-1; the D gene is possibly TRBD1 (5 bases). The CDR3 consists of 15 residues. With 0 bases removed from V and 8 bases from J, the gap between germline ends came to 14 bases. Per germline, CDR1 SGHDN and CDR2 FVKESK. The CDR3: CASSQDLSVGDEQFF. As DNA, the CDR3 is TGTGCCAGCAGCCAAGATTTAAGCGTAGGGGATGAGCAGTTCTTC.

The chain couples TRBV19 to TRBJ1-2; no definite D call. The germline V and J ends were trimmed by 10 bases and 4 bases, with 19 bases remaining between them. The CDR3 sequence is 14 residues long. Germline CDR1 is LNHDA and CDR2 is SQIVND (reference sequence). The CDR3: CATRDAGSVYGYTF. CDR3 sequence (DNA): TGTGCCACTCGGGATGCTGGGTCCGTCTATGGCTACACCTTC.

The V call is TRBV6-1, the J call TRBJ1-2; D gene uncertain. The CDR3 totals 13 residues. CDR1 is MNHNS, CDR2 SASEGT, per germline. The V end lost 4 bases, the J end lost 1 base, and 7 bases lay between the germline ends. CDR3 nucleotide sequence: TGTGCCAGCAGTGTCGGGAATAACTATGGCTACACCTTC. Its translation: CASSVGNNYGYTF.

This chain connects TRBV2 to TRBJ1-2, with 7 nucleotides matching TRBD1. The CDR3 runs to 15 residues. Trimming cost V 2 bases and J 7 bases; bases outside gene matches: 10. Germline V gene lookup returns CDR1 SNHLY and CDR2 FYNNEI. The CDR3 region has the DNA TGTGCCAGCAGTGAATCTGGGAGACAGGGTGGTGGCTACACCTTC. Protein sequence: CASSESGRQGGGYTF.

The rearrangement joins TRBV2 to TRBJ2-7, with D tentatively TRBD1 (6 bases). CDR1 is SNHLY and CDR2 is FYNNEI in the germline V gene. This CDR3 contains 12 residues. V shed 9 bases and J shed 1 base, with 10 bases lying between them. The CDR3 sequence: CASRTESYEQYF. CDR3 nucleotides: TGTGCCAGTAGGACAGAATCCTACGAGCAGTACTTC.

The chain uses TRBV5-1 and TRBJ2-5, with D hard to call. Germline lookup yields CDR1 SGHRS and CDR2 YFSETQ. Deletions cut 4 bases from V and 0 bases from J, with 13 bases between. This CDR3 region has 15 residues. For the CDR3, the DNA is TGCGCCAGCAGCCATGAGGAACGCAACCAAGAGACCCAGTACTTC. The encoded protein is CASSHEERNQETQYF.